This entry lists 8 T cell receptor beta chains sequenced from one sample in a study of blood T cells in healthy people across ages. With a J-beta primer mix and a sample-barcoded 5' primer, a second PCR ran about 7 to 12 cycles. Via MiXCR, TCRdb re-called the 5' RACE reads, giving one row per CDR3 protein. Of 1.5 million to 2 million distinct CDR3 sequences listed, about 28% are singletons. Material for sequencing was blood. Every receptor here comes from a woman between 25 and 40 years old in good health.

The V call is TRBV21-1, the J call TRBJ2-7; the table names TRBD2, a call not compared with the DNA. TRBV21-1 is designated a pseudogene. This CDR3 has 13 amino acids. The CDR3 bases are TGTGCCAGCAGCATGCGACTAGACTACGAGCAGTACTTC. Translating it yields CASSMRLDYEQYF.

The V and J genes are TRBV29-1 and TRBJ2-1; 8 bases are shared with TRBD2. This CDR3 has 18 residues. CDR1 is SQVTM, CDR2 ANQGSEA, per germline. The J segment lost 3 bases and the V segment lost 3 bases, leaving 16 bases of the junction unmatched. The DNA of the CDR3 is TGCAGCGTTGACGTGTGGACTAGCCAAAAGGGTGGCTACAATGAGCAGTTCTTC. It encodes CSVDVWTSQKGGYNEQFF.

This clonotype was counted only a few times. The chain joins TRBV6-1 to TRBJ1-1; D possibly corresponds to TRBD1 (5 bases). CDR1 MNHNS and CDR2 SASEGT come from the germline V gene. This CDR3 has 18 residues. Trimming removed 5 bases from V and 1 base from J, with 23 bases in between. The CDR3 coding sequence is TGTGCCAGCAGTCCCCGGCATTATACTTGGGGGAGGAACACTGAAGCTTTCTTT. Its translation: CASSPRHYTWGRNTEAFF.

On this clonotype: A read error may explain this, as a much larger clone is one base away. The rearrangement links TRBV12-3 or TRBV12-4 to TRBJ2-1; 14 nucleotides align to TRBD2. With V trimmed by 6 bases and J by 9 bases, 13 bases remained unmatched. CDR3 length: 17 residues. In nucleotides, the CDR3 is TGTGCCAGCAGCGGGACTAGCGGGAGTGGGTCGGAGGTTGAGCAGTTCTTC. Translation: CASSGTSGSGSEVEQFF.

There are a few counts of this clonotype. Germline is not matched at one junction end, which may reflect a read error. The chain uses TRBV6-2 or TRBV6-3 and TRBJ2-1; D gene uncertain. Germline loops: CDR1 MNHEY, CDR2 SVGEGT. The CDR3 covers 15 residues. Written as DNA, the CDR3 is TGTGCCAGCAGTTACTCGAAGCAGGTGTACAATGAGCGGTTCTTC. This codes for CASSYSKQVYNERFF.

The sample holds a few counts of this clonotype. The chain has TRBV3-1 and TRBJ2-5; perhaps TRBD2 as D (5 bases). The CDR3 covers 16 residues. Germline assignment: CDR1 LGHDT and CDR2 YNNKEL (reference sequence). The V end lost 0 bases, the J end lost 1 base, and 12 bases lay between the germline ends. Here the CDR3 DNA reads TGTGCCAGCAGCCAAGACGAGGACGAGGGCCAAGAGACCCAGTACTTC. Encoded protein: CASSQDEDEGQETQYF.

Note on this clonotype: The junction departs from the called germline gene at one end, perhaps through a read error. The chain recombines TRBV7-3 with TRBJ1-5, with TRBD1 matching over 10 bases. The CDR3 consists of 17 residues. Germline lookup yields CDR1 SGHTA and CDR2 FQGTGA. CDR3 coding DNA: TGTGCCAGCAGCCTCAAGGCCCGGACAGGGGGGGATCAGCTCCAGCATTTT. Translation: CASSLKARTGGDQLQHF.

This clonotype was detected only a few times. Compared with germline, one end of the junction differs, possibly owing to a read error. As DNA, the CDR3 is TGTGCCGGCAGGCAACAGGGATTTAGCTATGGCTACACCTTC. This encodes CAGRQQGFSYGYTF. This sequence joins TRBV12-3 or TRBV12-4 and TRBJ1-2, with D perhaps matching TRBD1 (6 bases). This CDR3 has 14 amino acids.